This entry lists 31 T cell receptor beta chains sequenced from one sample in a study of T cells after yellow fever vaccination. TCRdb fed the 5' RACE reads into MiXCR, producing one record per CDR3 protein. The profile covers approximately 550,000 distinct CDR3 sequences, with about a fifth appearing a single time and more than 13% taken by the ten largest. The sequences come from PBMCs, collected 15 days after the yellow fever booster vaccination. The source is a man aged 30-40 years who received the YFV17D yellow fever vaccine.

The chain has TRBV7-8 and TRBJ2-3; TRBD2 matches at 13 bases. The germline CDR1 and CDR2 sequences are SGHVS and FQNEAQ. The CDR3 loop spans 17 amino acids. Trimming took 5 bases from V and 2 from J; bases not matched to a gene: 7. CDR3: CASSKSGTSGITDTQYF. The CDR3 DNA reads TGTGCCAGCAGCAAATCCGGGACTAGCGGGATCACAGATACGCAGTATTTT.

The table lists this clonotype with a few counts. The CDR3 spells CASSIGNQLTYEQYF. The DNA for the CDR3 is TGTGCCAGTAGTATCGGCAACCAATTAACCTACGAGCAGTACTTC. The J gene is TRBJ2-7, the V gene TRBV19, with D unresolved. The V gene lost 3 bases and the J gene lost 2 bases, with 14 bases spanning the gap. This CDR3 contains 15 residues. Germline CDR1 reads LNHDA; CDR2 reads SQIVND (reference sequence).

The chain couples TRBV12-5 to TRBJ2-5, with TRBD2 matching 11 bases. Trimming at V came to 6 bases and at J to 5 bases, leaving 8 bases not matched to a gene. CDR1 and CDR2 from the germline V gene are LGHNT and FRNRAP. CDR3 length: 15 amino acids. The CDR3 region is CASGTSGTEGETQYF. The CDR3 DNA is TGTGCTAGTGGGACTAGCGGGACCGAGGGGGAGACCCAGTACTTC.

The rearrangement links TRBV7-3 to TRBJ2-1; 11 positions agree with TRBD1. Germline CDR1 and CDR2: SGHTA and FQGTGA. Trimming at V came to 2 bases and at J to 4 bases, leaving 10 bases not matched to a gene. The length of the CDR3 is 18 residues. This CDR3 is CASSLLPWTGGQYNEQFF. In DNA, the CDR3 is TGTGCCAGCAGCTTACTCCCTTGGACAGGGGGCCAGTACAATGAGCAGTTCTTC.

CDR3 DNA sequence: TGCAGTGCACGCCGGGTGAACAATGAGCAGTTCTTC. Residues: CSARRVNNEQFF. This chain uses TRBV20-1 with TRBJ2-1, with D unclear. Trimming removed 6 bases at V and 5 bases at J, with 11 bases between. The CDR3 has 12 residues. The germline V gene encodes CDR1 DFQATT and CDR2 SNEGSKA (reference sequence).

This clonotype was detected only a few times. This chain joins TRBV28 and TRBJ2-7; D is undetermined. The CDR3 is 16 residues long. Germline lookup yields CDR1 MDHEN and CDR2 SYDVKM. V shed 3 bases and J shed 1 base, with 16 bases lying between them. The CDR3 reads CASSFNAPSLSYEQYF. The CDR3 region has the DNA TGTGCCAGCAGTTTTAACGCTCCGTCTTTATCCTACGAGCAGTACTTC.

This rearrangement joins TRBV29-1 to TRBJ2-7; D may be TRBD1 or TRBD2 (5 bases each). With 4 bases removed from V and 0 bases from J, the gap between germline ends came to 16 bases. From germline, CDR1 is SQVTM and CDR2 ANQGSEA. The CDR3 sequence is 15 residues long. The CDR3 coding sequence is TGCAGCGTTGGGGGTTGGGGGTTGGGCTCCTACGAGCAGTACTTC. Translated: CSVGGWGLGSYEQYF.

This chain joins TRBV11-3 and TRBJ2-2; 8 bases are shared with TRBD1. From germline, CDR1 is SGHNT and CDR2 YENEEA. The V and J ends lost 5 bases and 5 bases, in that order; junction bases with no gene match: 4. The length of the CDR3 is 14 residues. The CDR3 DNA reads TGTGCCAGCAGCAAGACAGGGGCTACCGGGGAGCTGTTTTTT. Its protein is CASSKTGATGELFF.

The chain has TRBV20-1 and TRBJ2-7; no clear D gene. The CDR3 runs to 14 residues. V was shortened by 0 bases and J by 2 bases, with 11 bases between the two germline ends. Looked up from germline, CDR1 is DFQATT and CDR2 is SNEGSKA (reference sequence). CDR3 sequence reads: CSARDLSITYEQYF. DNA for the CDR3: TGCAGTGCTAGAGATCTCTCGATTACCTACGAGCAGTACTTC.

This clonotype has only a few counts. V and J are TRBV20-1 and TRBJ2-2; tentative D call: TRBD1 (5 bases). The CDR3 has 12 residues. V lost 6 bases and J 4 bases, leaving 9 bases between the germline ends. CDR1 DFQATT and CDR2 SNEGSKA come from the germline V gene (reference sequence). CDR3 in DNA: TGCAGTGCCACTCAGGGCACCGGGGAGCTGTTTTTT. Protein product: CSATQGTGELFF.

This clonotype has only a few counts. This sequence joins TRBV6-1 and TRBJ2-7, with 8 bases identical to TRBD1. CDR3 length: 13 residues. The germline CDR1 and CDR2 sequences are MNHNS and SASEGT. V lost 6 bases and J lost 6; bases outside the gene matches: 7. CDR3 loop: CASRAIRGPEQYF. The CDR3 DNA follows: TGTGCCAGCAGGGCTATCAGGGGGCCCGAGCAGTACTTC.

This clonotype was found a few times. J is TRBJ2-3 and V is TRBV29-1; 9 bases line up with TRBD2. Germline CDR1 and CDR2: SQVTM and ANQGSEA. The trim removed 5 bases at V and 1 base at J, leaving 4 bases unmatched. The CDR3 spans 14 residues. The CDR3 DNA reads TGCAGCGTTTCCCGGACTAGCGGCACAGATACGCAGTATTTT. Its protein is CSVSRTSGTDTQYF.

The chain is built from TRBV18 and TRBJ2-7; possible D gene TRBD2, 5 bases. This CDR3 spans 14 amino acids. Trimming cost V 6 bases and J 7 bases, with 19 bases left between them. Per germline, CDR1 KGHSH and CDR2 LQKENI. The CDR3 sequence is CASSKTAAGLEQYF. The DNA of the CDR3 is TGTGCCAGCTCCAAGACGGCTGCGGGCTTGGAGCAGTACTTC.

This clonotype was counted only a few times. The chain employs TRBV5-1 and TRBJ2-4; D may be TRBD1 (5 bases). From germline, CDR1 is SGHRS and CDR2 YFSETQ. V lost 0 bases to trimming and J lost 6 bases, with 16 bases between them. CDR3 length: 16 amino acids. CDR3 DNA sequence: TGCGCCAGCAGCTTGGCCCACAGGTCGCCCTCAAACATTCAGTACTTC. It translates to CASSLAHRSPSNIQYF.

This clonotype was seen at least ten times. The chain has TRBV10-3 and TRBJ2-5; 7 positions match TRBD1. CDR3 length: 16 residues. The trim removed 2 bases at V and 1 base at J, leaving 7 bases unmatched. Germline V gene lookup returns CDR1 ENHRY and CDR2 SYGVKD. This chain's CDR3 is CAISELTGQIQETQYF. As DNA, the CDR3 is TGTGCCATCAGTGAGCTGACAGGGCAAATCCAAGAGACCCAGTACTTC.

This clonotype was picked up a small number of times. One end of the junction does not line up with germline, which may come from a read error. The rearrangement uses TRBV11-2 and TRBJ2-5, with D hard to call. The CDR3 is 11 amino acids. The germline V gene encodes CDR1 SGHAT and CDR2 FQNNGV. The CDR3 region is CASSSTEAQYF. The CDR3 DNA reads TGTGCCAGCAGTTCAACAGAGGCCCAGTACTTC.

In this sample, this clonotype turned up a few times. The chain joins TRBV11-2 to TRBJ1-4; tentatively, D is TRBD1 (5 bases). CDR3 length: 16 amino acids. CDR1 and CDR2 from the germline V gene are SGHAT and FQNNGV. V lost 2 bases and J lost 3, with 13 bases in between. The CDR3 spells CASSLPVGLANEKLFF. CDR3 nucleotide sequence: TGTGCCAGCAGCTTACCCGTGGGGCTCGCTAATGAAAAACTGTTTTTT. Variable domain in full (rest from reference TRBV11-2 and TRBJ1-4): EAGVAQSPRYKIIEKRQSVAFWCNPISGHATLYWYQQILGQGPKLLIQFQNNGVVDDSQLPKDRFSAERLKGVDSTLKIQPAKLEDSAVYLCASSLPVGLANEKLFFGSGTQLSVL.

On this clonotype itself: The junction and the germline gene differ at one end; a read error may be behind it. The rearrangement uses TRBV7-2 and TRBJ2-7; TRBD1 matches 7 bases. CDR3 length: 15 amino acids. The germline V gene has CDR1 SGHTA and CDR2 FQGNSA. The CDR3 loop is CASSLERGPSYEQYF. In nucleotides, the CDR3 is TGTGCCAGTAGCTTAGAAAGGGGGCCTTCATACGAGCAGTACTTC.

This clonotype has ten or more counts. The V call is TRBV10-3, the J call TRBJ2-7; the D is unclear. The CDR3 contains 12 residues. CDR1 and CDR2 from the germline V gene are ENHRY and SYGVKD. V lost 11 bases and J lost 2, with 13 bases in between. Here the CDR3 DNA reads TGTGCCGTTCTGTGGCCGACCTACGAGCAGTACTTC. Translation gives CAVLWPTYEQYF.

The V gene is TRBV12-3 or TRBV12-4, the J gene TRBJ2-1; 14 nucleotides agree with TRBD2. This CDR3 has 14 amino acids. Trimming took 6 bases from V and 10 from J; bases not matched to a gene: 5. This CDR3 reads CASSHRTSGREQFF. The DNA for the CDR3 is TGTGCCAGCAGCCACAGGACTAGCGGGAGGGAGCAGTTCTTC.

The J gene is TRBJ2-7, the V gene TRBV6-1, with 9 bases identical to TRBD2. Looked up from germline, CDR1 is MNHNS and CDR2 is SASEGT. There are 14 residues in the CDR3. The V segment lost 8 bases and the J segment 3 bases; nucleotides outside the gene matches: 8. CDR3 coding DNA: TGTGCCAGCGGGGCTAGCGGGACGGGCTACGAGCAGTACTTC. It specifies CASGASGTGYEQYF.

This clonotype was counted a few times. The J gene is TRBJ2-7, the V gene TRBV27; 8 nucleotides match TRBD2. The V segment lost 7 bases and the J segment 0 bases; nucleotides outside the gene matches: 5. Germline lookup yields CDR1 MNHEY and CDR2 SMNVEV (reference sequence). The CDR3 has 14 amino acids. CDR3 protein: CASNPSGRSYEQYF. In DNA, the CDR3 is TGTGCCAGCAATCCTAGCGGGCGCTCCTACGAGCAGTACTTC.

This CDR3 is CASSPRGRDYLRNEQFF. The CDR3 coding sequence is TGTGCCAGCAGCCCACGGGGAAGGGACTACCTAAGGAATGAGCAGTTCTTC. The V gene is TRBV7-2, the J gene TRBJ2-1; 7 nucleotides match TRBD2. Per germline, CDR1 SGHTA and CDR2 FQGNSA. With 5 bases clipped from V and 7 bases from J, the junction kept 17 bases outside the gene matches. The CDR3 is 17 amino acids.

Only a few counts were recorded for this clonotype. The rearrangement joins TRBV6-2 or TRBV6-3 to TRBJ1-2; 11 nucleotides match TRBD1. Germline V lookup: CDR1 MNHEY, CDR2 SVGEGT. The length of the CDR3 is 14 residues. The V gene end was trimmed by 6 bases and the J gene end by 3 bases; junction bases not matched to a gene: 3. CDR3 residues: CASRRDRGDYGYTF. For the CDR3, the DNA is TGTGCCAGCAGGAGGGACAGGGGGGACTATGGCTACACCTTC.

This clonotype turned up a few times. The J gene is TRBJ2-1, the V gene TRBV10-3, with 9 positions matching TRBD2. J lost 7 bases, V lost 3 bases, and 7 bases had no gene match. Germline CDR1 ENHRY, CDR2 SYGVKD. This CDR3 has 15 amino acids. CDR3 region: CAISDGLAGRNEQFF. The DNA for the CDR3 is TGTGCCATCAGTGACGGGCTAGCGGGAAGGAATGAGCAGTTCTTC.

This chain links TRBV7-2 with TRBJ2-3; tentative D call: TRBD1 (8 bases). Looked up from germline, CDR1 is SGHTA and CDR2 is FQGNSA. With 5 bases removed from V and 7 bases from J, the gap between germline ends came to 22 bases. CDR3 length: 16 residues. CDR3: CASSPAHRGGLYTQYF. As DNA, the CDR3 is TGTGCCAGCAGCCCCGCACACAGGGGGGGGTTATATACGCAGTATTTT.

There are a few counts of this clonotype. The chain carries TRBV19 and TRBJ1-1; TRBD1 aligns across 8 bases. The CDR3 has 14 amino acids. CDR1 is LNHDA and CDR2 is SQIVND in the germline V gene (reference sequence). Trimming cost V 4 bases and J 3 bases; bases outside gene matches: 4. CDR3 loop: CASSRYRGDTEAFF. As DNA, the CDR3 is TGTGCCAGTAGTAGGTACAGGGGGGACACTGAAGCTTTCTTT.

The J gene is TRBJ2-7, the V gene TRBV7-2; 7 positions agree with TRBD2. The CDR3 runs to 14 residues. V trimming: 2 bases; J trimming: 2 bases; junction bases outside the gene matches: 3. Germline CDR1 reads SGHTA; CDR2 reads FQGNSA. This CDR3 is CASSLNAGAYEQYF. Written as DNA, the CDR3 is TGTGCCAGCAGCTTAAACGCGGGAGCCTACGAGCAGTACTTC.

The chain employs TRBV29-1 and TRBJ2-3; 9 nucleotides align to TRBD2. Trimming cost V 6 bases and J 4 bases; bases outside gene matches: 11. This CDR3 contains 15 residues. Germline CDR1 is SQVTM and CDR2 is ANQGSEA. The CDR3 sequence is CSVDGPSGTPDTQYF. CDR3 nucleotide sequence: TGCAGCGTCGATGGGCCTAGCGGGACCCCAGATACGCAGTATTTT.

This rearrangement joins TRBV5-1 to TRBJ2-1; perhaps TRBD2 as D (6 bases). V was pared by 0 bases and J by 2 bases, with 12 bases between. In germline, CDR1 is SGHRS, CDR2 YFSETQ. The CDR3 spans 16 residues. CDR3 loop: CASSLGLGRAYNEQFF. In DNA, the CDR3 is TGCGCCAGCAGCTTGGGACTAGGGAGAGCCTACAATGAGCAGTTCTTC. The whole variable domain, remainder taken from reference TRBV5-1 and TRBJ2-1, is KAGVTQTPRYLIKTRGQQVTLSCSPISGHRSVSWYQQTPGQGLQFLFEYFSETQRNKGNFPGRFSGRQFSNSRSEMNVSTLELGDSALYLCASSLGLGRAYNEQFFGPGTRLTVL.

This sequence joins TRBV12-3 or TRBV12-4 and TRBJ2-5; D perhaps matches TRBD2 (5 bases). This CDR3 is 15 amino acids long. Trimming removed 6 bases from V and 7 bases from J, with 21 bases in between. CDR3 sequence: CASRTLLDSTGTQYF. The CDR3 DNA reads as TGTGCCAGCAGAACCCTGTTGGACTCGACGGGGACCCAGTACTTC.